One sample yielded the 5 T cell receptor beta chains listed below, sequenced in a study of T cells after yellow fever vaccination. One entry per CDR3 protein, called by TCRdb with MiXCR from the 5' RACE reads. The data show 300,000 to 350,000 distinct CDR3 sequences, 3% to 4.5% seen once. This material consisted of PBMCs, taken 5 days after the yellow fever booster vaccination. These receptors all come from a man aged 18 to 35 who received the YFV17D yellow fever vaccine.

The chain links TRBV5-4 to TRBJ2-1; perhaps TRBD2 as D (7 bases). This CDR3 contains 15 residues. With 1 base removed from V and 8 bases from J, the gap between germline ends came to 16 bases. Germline V gene lookup returns CDR1 SGHNT and CDR2 YYREEE (reference sequence). CDR3 DNA sequence: TGTGCCAGCAGCTTGAAAGGGGGGGCCTTGGATGAGCAGTTCTTC. Residues: CASSLKGGALDEQFF.

This clonotype was seen only a few times. The rearrangement uses TRBV11-2 and TRBJ2-1; 12 bases agree with TRBD1. Germline V gene sequence: CDR1 SGHAT, CDR2 FQNNGV. With V trimmed by 5 bases and J by 2 bases, 1 base remained unmatched. The CDR3 length is 15 residues. In DNA form, the CDR3 reads TGTGCCAGCAGCAGGGACAGGGGGCCCTACAATGAGCAGTTCTTC. It specifies CASSRDRGPYNEQFF.

Written as DNA, the CDR3 is TGTGCCAGTAGGCGAACGGGCAGGGGAAAGAATCAGCCCCAGCATTTT. Translation: CASRRTGRGKNQPQHF. The chain recombines TRBV19 with TRBJ1-5, with a weak D call TRBD1 (6 bases). Looked up from germline, CDR1 is LNHDA and CDR2 is SQIVND (reference sequence). The CDR3 runs to 16 residues. V was cut by 6 bases and J by 4 bases, with 19 bases left in between.

This clonotype appeared many times. This rearrangement joins TRBV6-5 to TRBJ2-1; D is possibly TRBD1 (5 bases). Between the trimmed V and J ends, which lost 0 bases and 7 bases, there was a span of 13 bases. This CDR3 is 15 amino acids long. From germline, CDR1 is MNHEY and CDR2 SVGAGI. CDR3 DNA: TGTGCCAGCAGTTACTCGATTCAGGGCTGGAATGAGCAGTTCTTC. It specifies CASSYSIQGWNEQFF.

The chain employs TRBV28 and TRBJ2-2, with unresolved D. The CDR3 runs 11 residues. Germline-derived CDR1 and CDR2 are MDHEN and SYDVKM. Trimming removed 10 bases at V and 2 bases at J, with 5 bases between. The CDR3 coding sequence is TGTGCCATCCTCAACACCGGGGAGCTGTTTTTT. It yields the protein CAILNTGELFF.